This TCR beta chain was identified in a study of PD-1 blockade in classical Hodgkin lymphoma (dated by TCRdb to 2018 to 2021). Some background on the complete study: Nivolumab dosing was 3 mg/kg intravenously every 2 weeks, continuing until either disease progression or unacceptable toxicity. The study used TCR beta sequencing and CyTOF to define a peripheral blood immune signature of response to PD-1 blockade in classical Hodgkin lymphoma.

From a lookup of the germline V gene (reference sequence), CDR1 and CDR2 are WNHNN and SYGVQD. Cut back by 0 bases and 7 bases, the V and J ends lie 9 bases apart. Measured from the cysteine to the phenylalanine, the CDR3 is 13 residues long. The only DNA kept is the CDR3, 39 bases in frame from the first base. Turning to this clone: The antigen it recognizes is unknown. Base qualities are not recorded, but no much larger clone differs from it by a single base.

Study-level results and caveats: Newly diagnosed patients were reported to have lower baseline TCR diversity than healthy donors, and relapsed/refractory patients were reported to have lower baseline TCR diversity still. By C4D1, a significant rise was seen in CD4+ TCR diversity but not in CD8+ TCR diversity (p=0.0027 vs p=0.16), and the rise was most apparent among complete responders (p=0.02). Diversity was lower in patients who began nivolumab less than 1 year after ASCT, so these patients were left out of later analyses to avoid confounding by immune reconstitution. Only a single clinical trial cohort was studied, and what caused the repertoire differences, possibly disease activity or prior therapy, remained undefined. Baseline diversity similar to that of newly diagnosed patients was observed in trial patients achieving complete response, whereas significantly lower diversity was observed in partial responders and progressors.

The Qiagen DNeasy kit was used to extract genomic DNA both from unsorted PBMCs and from the negatively selected CD4+ and CD8+ fractions. Amplification of TCR beta CDR3 regions was done by immunoSEQ multiplex PCR with primers that anneal to V and J segments. A synthetic immune receptor repertoire was used to minimize amplification bias, and any residual bias was removed computationally once sequencing was done. As for the authors' bioinformatics: Custom Python scripts were used to quantify repertoire diversity as the Shannon entropy index. Unsorted, CD4+ and CD8+ repertoires were examined separately, except in combined analyses, for which CD4+ and CD8+ sequences were merged in silico. A clone was considered expanded if an increase in frequency of at least 2-fold after treatment relative to C1D1 was found, and a pseudocount of 0.5 was applied to clones undetected at baseline. Singleton clones were defined as clones with 0 or 1 copy at C1D1, and non-singleton clones were defined as clones with 2 or more copies. Clones expanded in unsorted samples were assigned a CD4+, CD8+ or unknown annotation through matching of protein sequences in sorted samples from the same patient. Wilcoxon tests were applied to paired samples to test diversity changes from C1D1 to C4D1. The table was pulled from immuneACCESS by TCRdb, which kept in-frame rearrangements only. Such tables lose some clones; where checked, under half of the loss comes from unresolved V genes, and the rest has no known cause. The V and J calls and clone size are taken from that table; D and trimming were inferred from the DNA. This sample has 13,000 or so clones in its table, and roughly 77% of those were observed once. Almost 25% of the sample is held by the ten biggest clonotypes.

The sample's time point label is to be understood as: cycle 1 day 1 (C1D1), immediately before nivolumab initiation. All trial patients had relapsed after autologous stem cell transplantation, with cohorts A, B and C differing in prior brentuximab vedotin exposure. A total of approximately 51 patients with relapsed/refractory classical Hodgkin lymphoma made up the trial cohort, and each patient's best overall response was complete response, partial response or progressive disease. In the multi-cohort phase II CheckMate 205 trial, trial patients received single-agent nivolumab. An independent review committee assessed best overall response using the 2007 International Working Group response criteria. Trial PBMCs were collected immediately before nivolumab initiation (C1D1) and during therapy at cycle 2 day 1 and cycle 4 day 1. Peripheral blood was collected in 8 mL Vacutainer Cell Preparation Tubes, from which PBMCs were isolated by centrifugation and then cryopreserved.

This receptor was taken from a human donor with classical Hodgkin lymphoma. The chain is assembled from TRBV10-1 and TRBJ1-2, with TRBD1 perhaps the D gene, on 5 matching bases. The specimen comprised peripheral blood mononuclear cells (PBMCs), sampled at baseline. The CDR3 in this case is CASSESGTSGYTF. In nucleotides, the sequence is TGCGCCAGCAGTGAGTCCGGGACGAGTGGCTACACCTTC.